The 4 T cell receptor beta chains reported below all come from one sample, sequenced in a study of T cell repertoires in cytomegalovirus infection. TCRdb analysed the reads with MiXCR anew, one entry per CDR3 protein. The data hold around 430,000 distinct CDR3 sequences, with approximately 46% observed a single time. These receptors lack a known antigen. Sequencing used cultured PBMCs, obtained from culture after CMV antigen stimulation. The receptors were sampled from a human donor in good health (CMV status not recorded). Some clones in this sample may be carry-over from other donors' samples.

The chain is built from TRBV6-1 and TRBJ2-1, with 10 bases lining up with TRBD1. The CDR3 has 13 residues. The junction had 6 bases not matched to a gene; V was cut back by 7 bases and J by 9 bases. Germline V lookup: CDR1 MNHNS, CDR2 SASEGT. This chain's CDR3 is CASTRTGGGEQFF. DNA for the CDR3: TGTGCCAGCACCCGGACAGGGGGTGGTGAGCAGTTCTTC.

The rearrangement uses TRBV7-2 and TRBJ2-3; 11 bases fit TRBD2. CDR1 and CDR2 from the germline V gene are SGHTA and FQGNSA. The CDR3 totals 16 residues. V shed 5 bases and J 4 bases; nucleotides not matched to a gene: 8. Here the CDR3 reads CASSSASGGLPDTQYF. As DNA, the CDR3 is TGTGCCAGCAGCAGCGCTAGCGGGGGGCTCCCAGATACGCAGTATTTT.

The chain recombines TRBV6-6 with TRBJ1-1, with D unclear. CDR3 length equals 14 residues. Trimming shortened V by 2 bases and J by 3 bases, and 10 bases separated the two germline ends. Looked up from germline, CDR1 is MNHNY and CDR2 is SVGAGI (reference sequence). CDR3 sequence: CASSYRIWYTEAFF. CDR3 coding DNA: TGTGCCAGCAGTTACAGGATATGGTACACTGAAGCTTTCTTT.

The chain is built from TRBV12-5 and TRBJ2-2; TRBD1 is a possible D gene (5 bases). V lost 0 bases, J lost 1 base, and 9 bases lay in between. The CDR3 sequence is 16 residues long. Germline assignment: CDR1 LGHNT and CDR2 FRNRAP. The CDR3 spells CASGLVIGQNTGELFF. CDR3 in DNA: TGTGCTAGTGGTTTGGTAATAGGACAGAACACCGGGGAGCTGTTTTTT.